This T cell receptor beta chain was retrieved from a study of OX40 agonist ivuxolimab in advanced cancers. For the study at large: Three patients, one with hepatocellular carcinoma and two with cutaneous melanoma, achieved partial responses. Study-level points and caveats: Normalized expansion of T-cell clones was also low for some nonresponders. Clonal expansion by week 6 occurred in CD4+ and CD8+ blood T cells (at 0.1 to 3.0 mg/kg).

This clone was found a few times. As yet, its antigen is unknown. V was trimmed by 6 bases and J by 2 bases, leaving 18 bases between them. The CDR3 sequence is 15 residues long. CDR1 SGHKS and CDR2 YYEKEE come from the germline V gene (reference sequence). This table comes from immunoSEQ multiplex PCR, and its TCRdb copy is limited to in-frame clones, with some not included. The sample consists of 70,000 or so clones, more than 80% of them appearing once. The source material was CD4+ or CD8+ T cells sorted from blood, sampled in a trial of the OX40 agonist ivuxolimab. The rearrangement uses TRBV5-5 and TRBJ2-7; D not certain. The clonotype originates from an adult with an advanced solid tumor such as melanoma, head and neck, liver or kidney cancer. CDR3 in DNA: TGTGCCAGCAATCCGCTAGGGCAGGCAGCCTACGAGCAGTACTTC. As protein: CASNPLGQAAYEQYF.